This T cell receptor beta chain was obtained from a study of shared clonotypes between healthy human individuals. TCRdb's copy holds only in-frame clones and misses some; the assay was immunoSEQ multiplex PCR. There are more than 850,000 clones in the sample; approximately 78% occur only once, and approximately 0.56% lies in the top ten. The receptor comes from a man younger than 35 in good health. Some clones in this sample may be carry-over from other donors' samples. Sequencing was done on a sample of memory CD4+ T cells from PBMCs. The subset is: CD45RA-negative fraction.

The CDR3 region has the DNA TGTGCCAGCAGGAAAGATTGGGGCACTGAAGCTTTCTTT. It is translated as CASRKDWGTEAFF. The J gene is TRBJ1-1, the V gene TRBV11-1; D is unresolved. Germline loops: CDR1 SGHAT, CDR2 FQDESV (reference sequence). The CDR3 length is 13 residues. V dropped 6 bases and J dropped 4 bases, with 12 bases sitting between them.